This T cell receptor beta chain originates from a study of blood T cells in healthy people across ages. A second about 6 to 12 cycle PCR used barcoded and J-beta primers. TCRdb used MiXCR to reprocess the 5' RACE reads, holding one entry per CDR3 protein. The table shows 650,000 to 700,000 distinct CDR3 sequences, with approximately 31% occurring only once. As to this clonotype: Its antigen is unknown.

Study-wide findings and caveats: Both naive CD4+ cell counts and diversity were greater in long-lived donors than in aged donors.

This CDR3 is 17 amino acids long. V lost 2 bases, J lost 4 bases, and 20 bases lay in between. The germline CDR1 and CDR2 sequences are MNHNY and SVGAGI (reference sequence). This chain joins TRBV6-6 and TRBJ1-1, with D hard to call. Source material: blood. This sequence was found in a woman older than 75 in good health. The CDR3 sequence is CASSYGRLGGRSTEAFF. DNA for the CDR3: TGTGCCAGCAGTTACGGCCGTTTAGGCGGTCGTTCCACTGAAGCTTTCTTT.